One and the same sample provided the 9 T cell receptor beta chains below, sequenced in a study of T cells in Graves' hyperthyroidism and ophthalmopathy. Regions amplified from RNA transcripts were the TCR beta CDR3 regions. Primed by the HTBI set, a first-round RT-PCR was run on the TCR CDR3. MiXCR, applied by TCRdb to the multiplex PCR reads, yields one record per CDR3 protein. The data show some 300,000 distinct CDR3 sequences, around 16% seen once. The sample was blood. These TCRs come from a man under 40 with Graves' hyperthyroidism.

This chain links TRBV7-9 with TRBJ2-7; tentative D call: TRBD2 (5 bases). Per the germline V gene, CDR1 is SEHNR and CDR2 is FQNEAQ (reference sequence). The CDR3 consists of 13 residues. V gave up 8 bases and J gave up 3 bases, with 14 bases separating them. As DNA, the CDR3 is TGTGCCAGCTTGGGGAGTATGGACTACGAGCAGTACTTC. Translation gives CASLGSMDYEQYF. The complete variable domain, with remaining parts taken from reference TRBV7-9 and TRBJ2-7, reads DTGVSQNPRHKITKRGQNVTFRCDPISEHNRLYWYRQTLGQGPEFLTYFQNEAQLEKSRLLSDRFSAERPKGSFSTLEIQRTEQGDSAMYLCASLGSMDYEQYFGPGTRLTVT.

There are many counts of this clonotype. The V call is TRBV12-3 or TRBV12-4, the J call TRBJ1-5, with D possibly TRBD1 on 5 matching bases. The length of the CDR3 is 13 residues. V gave up 2 bases and J gave up 9 bases, with 11 bases separating them. The CDR3 reads CASSLLGGSPQHF. The CDR3, as DNA: TGTGCCAGCAGTTTATTGGGGGGTTCGCCCCAGCATTTT.

This clonotype has just a few counts. The chain uses TRBV6-1 and TRBJ2-1; the D gene could be TRBD1 or TRBD2 (6 bases each). Germline CDR1 and CDR2: MNHNS and SASEGT. Trimming pared 3 bases from V and 10 bases from J, leaving 16 bases between. CDR3 size: 14 residues. CDR3 in amino acids: CASSDGGGFGEQFF. In nucleotides, the CDR3 is TGTGCCAGCAGTGATGGAGGGGGGTTCGGGGAGCAGTTCTTC.

This clonotype was seen many times. This sequence joins TRBV6-1 and TRBJ2-1; D call uncertain. There are 15 residues in the CDR3. Deletions cut 1 base from V and 3 bases from J, with 10 bases between. Per germline, CDR1 MNHNS and CDR2 SASEGT. CDR3 amino acids: CASSEGTTFYNEQFF. The CDR3 DNA reads as TGTGCCAGCAGTGAAGGCACTACGTTCTACAATGAGCAGTTCTTC.

This clonotype turned up a few times. The genes are TRBV7-2 and TRBJ2-2; D remains unclear. V shed 3 bases and J shed 5 bases, with 10 bases lying between them. Germline values: CDR1 SGHTA, CDR2 FQGNSA. CDR3 length: 14 amino acids. The CDR3 DNA is TGTGCCAGCAGCTTCCAGGTTGGGACCGGGGAGCTGTTTTTT. It specifies CASSFQVGTGELFF.

This clonotype appeared many times. This chain links TRBV18 with TRBJ2-2; no firm D call. Looked up from germline, CDR1 is KGHSH and CDR2 is LQKENI. Trimming shortened V by 6 bases and J by 7 bases, and 15 bases separated the two germline ends. The CDR3 is made up of 14 amino acids. The DNA for the CDR3 is TGTGCCAGCTCGACATTGGGGATTGACGGGGAGCTGTTTTTT. Translation gives CASSTLGIDGELFF. Supplemented by reference TRBV18 and TRBJ2-2, the full variable domain reads NAGVMQNPRHLVRRRGQEARLRCSPMKGHSHVYWYRQLPEEGLKFMVYLQKENIIDESGMPKERFSAEFPKEGPSILRIQQVVRGDSAAYFCASSTLGIDGELFFGEGSRLTVL.

Ten or more counts support this clonotype. The genes are TRBV11-2 and TRBJ2-3; 7 positions agree with TRBD2. V was clipped by 0 bases and J by 0 bases; unmatched bases: 6. CDR1 and CDR2 from the germline V gene are SGHAT and FQNNGV. This CDR3 has 17 amino acids. The CDR3 sequence: CASSLDGRESSTDTQYF. The CDR3 DNA sequence: TGTGCCAGCAGCTTAGATGGGCGGGAGTCGAGCACAGATACGCAGTATTTT. The variable domain in full, with the rest retrieved from reference TRBV11-2 and TRBJ2-3, is EAGVAQSPRYKIIEKRQSVAFWCNPISGHATLYWYQQILGQGPKLLIQFQNNGVVDDSQLPKDRFSAERLKGVDSTLKIQPAKLEDSAVYLCASSLDGRESSTDTQYFGPGTRLTVL.

This chain links TRBV15 with TRBJ1-5; D unclear. The germline V gene has CDR1 LNHNV and CDR2 YYDKDF (reference sequence). The V end lost 2 bases, the J end lost 4 bases, and 15 bases lay between the germline ends. The CDR3 is 16 residues long. The CDR3, as DNA: TGTGCCACCAGCAGATTACGGGAGGTGACAAATCAGCCCCAGCATTTT. Protein: CATSRLREVTNQPQHF.

About this clonotype itself: Germline and junction disagree at one end, which may indicate a read error. The chain is built from TRBV30 and TRBJ2-2; tentative D call: TRBD1 (6 bases). The CDR3 spans 18 residues. Germline V CDR1 and CDR2: GTSNPN, SVGIG (reference sequence). CDR3 region: CAWSVYISGGANAGELFF. The CDR3 DNA sequence: TGTGCCTGGAGTGTCTATATCAGTGGGGGCGCGAACGCCGGGGAGCTGTTTTTT.